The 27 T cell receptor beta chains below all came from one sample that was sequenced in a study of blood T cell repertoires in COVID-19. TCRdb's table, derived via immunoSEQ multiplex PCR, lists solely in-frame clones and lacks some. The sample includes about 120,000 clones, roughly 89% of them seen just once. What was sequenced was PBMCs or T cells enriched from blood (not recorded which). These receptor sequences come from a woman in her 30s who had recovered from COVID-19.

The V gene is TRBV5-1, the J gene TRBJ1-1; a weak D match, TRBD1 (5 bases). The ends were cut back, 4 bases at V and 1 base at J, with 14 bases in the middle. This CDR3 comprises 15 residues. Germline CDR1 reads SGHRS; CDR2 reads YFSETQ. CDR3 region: CASSLWGTANTEAFF. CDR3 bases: TGCGCCAGCAGCCTGTGGGGGACTGCGAACACTGAAGCTTTCTTT.

The CDR3 bases are TGTGCCAGCACCCTAGGGGGCCCTAATGAAAAACTGTTTTTT. Its translation: CASTLGGPNEKLFF. The V call is TRBV5-4, the J call TRBJ1-4; 7 nucleotides align to TRBD1. The CDR3 is made up of 14 amino acids. The V gene's germline CDR1 is SGHNT and CDR2 YYREEE (reference sequence). The J segment lost 3 bases and the V segment lost 6 bases, leaving 5 bases of the junction unmatched. Together with reference TRBV5-4 and TRBJ1-4, the CDR3 gives the full variable domain: ETGVTQSPTHLIKTRGQQVTLRCSSQSGHNTVSWYQQALGQGPQFIFQYYREEENGRGNFPPRFSGLQFPNYSSELNVNALELDDSALYLCASTLGGPNEKLFFGSGTQLSVL.

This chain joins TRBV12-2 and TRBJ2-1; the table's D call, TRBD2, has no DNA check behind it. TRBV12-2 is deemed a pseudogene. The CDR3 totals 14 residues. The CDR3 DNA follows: TGTGCAAGTCGCTTAGGTCCGGACTGGTATGAGCAGTTCTTC. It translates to CASRLGPDWYEQFF.

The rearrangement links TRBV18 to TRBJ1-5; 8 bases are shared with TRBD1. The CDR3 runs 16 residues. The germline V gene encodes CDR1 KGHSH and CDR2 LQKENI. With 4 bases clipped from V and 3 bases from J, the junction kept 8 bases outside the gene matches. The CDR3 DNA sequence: TGTGCCAGCTCACTTGGGACAGGCCAAGTCAATCAGCCCCAGCATTTT. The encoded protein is CASSLGTGQVNQPQHF.

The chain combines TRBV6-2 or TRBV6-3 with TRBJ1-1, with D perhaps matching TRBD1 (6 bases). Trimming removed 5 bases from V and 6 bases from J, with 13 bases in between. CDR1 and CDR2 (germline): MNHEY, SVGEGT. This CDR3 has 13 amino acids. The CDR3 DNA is TGTGCCAGCAGTCCCGGACAGATCGCTGAAGCTTTCTTT. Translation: CASSPGQIAEAFF.

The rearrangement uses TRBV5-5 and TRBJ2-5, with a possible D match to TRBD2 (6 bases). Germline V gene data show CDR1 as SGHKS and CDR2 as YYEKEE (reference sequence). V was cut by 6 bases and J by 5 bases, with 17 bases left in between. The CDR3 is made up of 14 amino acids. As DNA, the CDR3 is TGTGCCAGCACACGGGACGGCGGAGGGGAGACCCAGTACTTC. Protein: CASTRDGGGETQYF.

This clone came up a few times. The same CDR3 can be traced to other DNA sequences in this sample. The CDR3 nucleotides are TGTGCCATCAGCCCGACAGGGGTAGAGACCCAGTACTTC. Translation gives CAISPTGVETQYF. The chain combines TRBV10-3 with TRBJ2-5, with 8 bases matching TRBD1. Trimming removed 6 bases from V and 4 bases from J; junction bases left unmatched: 4. The germline V gene encodes CDR1 ENHRY and CDR2 SYGVKD. CDR3 length: 13 residues.

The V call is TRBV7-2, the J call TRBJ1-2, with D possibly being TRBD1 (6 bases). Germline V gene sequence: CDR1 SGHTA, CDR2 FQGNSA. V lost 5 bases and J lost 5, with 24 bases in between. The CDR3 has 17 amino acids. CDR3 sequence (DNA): TGTGCCAGCAGCCCGAGGCCTGGGACATTTCTCCCTTATGGCTACACCTTC. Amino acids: CASSPRPGTFLPYGYTF.

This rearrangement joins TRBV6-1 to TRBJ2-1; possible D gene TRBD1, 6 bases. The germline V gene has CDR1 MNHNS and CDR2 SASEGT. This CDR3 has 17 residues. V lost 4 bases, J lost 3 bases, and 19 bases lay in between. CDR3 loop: CASSAQPPGAGYNEQFF. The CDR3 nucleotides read TGTGCCAGCAGTGCCCAGCCCCCAGGGGCAGGCTACAATGAGCAGTTCTTC.

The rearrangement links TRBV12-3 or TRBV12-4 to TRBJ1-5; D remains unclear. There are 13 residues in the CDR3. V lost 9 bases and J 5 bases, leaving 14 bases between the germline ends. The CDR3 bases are TGTGCCAGTGTACTGAGAGGGTATCAGCCCCAGCATTTT. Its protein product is CASVLRGYQPQHF.

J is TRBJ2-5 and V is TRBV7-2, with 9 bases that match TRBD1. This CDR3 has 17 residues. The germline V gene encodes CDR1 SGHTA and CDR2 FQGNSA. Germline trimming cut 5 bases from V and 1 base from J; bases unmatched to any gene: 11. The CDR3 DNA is TGTGCCAGCAGCCCTAGGGGGGACAGGGTCGGCCAAGAGACCCAGTACTTC. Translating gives CASSPRGDRVGQETQYF.

The CDR3 loop is CASSSDRLGGPGGDTQYF. The CDR3, as DNA: TGTGCCAGCAGCTCCGACCGGTTGGGAGGGCCTGGAGGGGATACGCAGTATTTT. This chain joins TRBV7-9 and TRBJ2-3, with TRBD2 identical over 7 bases. This CDR3 contains 18 residues. CDR1 is SEHNR, CDR2 FQNEAQ, per germline (reference sequence). V lost 4 bases to trimming and J lost 6 bases; unmatched junction nucleotides: 19.

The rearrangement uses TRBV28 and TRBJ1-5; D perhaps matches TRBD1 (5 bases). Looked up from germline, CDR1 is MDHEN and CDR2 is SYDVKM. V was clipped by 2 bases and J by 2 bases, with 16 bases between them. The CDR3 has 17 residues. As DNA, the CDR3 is TGTGCCAGCAGTTTAAGTTCAGGGTGGAAAGGCAATCAGCCCCAGCATTTT. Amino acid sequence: CASSLSSGWKGNQPQHF.

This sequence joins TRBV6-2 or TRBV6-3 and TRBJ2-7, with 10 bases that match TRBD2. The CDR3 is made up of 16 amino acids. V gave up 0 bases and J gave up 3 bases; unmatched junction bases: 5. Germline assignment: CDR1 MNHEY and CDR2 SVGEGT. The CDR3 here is CASSYSKGLANYEQYF. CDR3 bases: TGTGCCAGCAGTTACTCGAAGGGACTAGCGAACTACGAGCAGTACTTC.

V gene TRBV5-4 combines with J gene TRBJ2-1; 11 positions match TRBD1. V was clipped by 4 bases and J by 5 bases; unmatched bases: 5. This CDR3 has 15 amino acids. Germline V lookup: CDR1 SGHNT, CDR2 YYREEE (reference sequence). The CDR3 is CASSAGTGGHNEQFF. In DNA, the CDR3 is TGTGCCAGCAGCGCCGGGACAGGGGGTCACAATGAGCAGTTCTTC.

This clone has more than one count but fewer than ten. The CDR3 DNA reads as TGTGCCAGCAGCTTGGGACAGCTTTTGGGCAATCAGCCCCAGCATTTT. Protein sequence: CASSLGQLLGNQPQHF. V usage is TRBV5-8 and J usage is TRBJ1-5, with D possibly TRBD1 on 5 matching bases. With 0 bases removed from V and 2 bases from J, the gap between germline ends came to 12 bases. The CDR3 runs 16 residues. CDR1 and CDR2 from the germline V gene are SGHTS and YDEGEE.

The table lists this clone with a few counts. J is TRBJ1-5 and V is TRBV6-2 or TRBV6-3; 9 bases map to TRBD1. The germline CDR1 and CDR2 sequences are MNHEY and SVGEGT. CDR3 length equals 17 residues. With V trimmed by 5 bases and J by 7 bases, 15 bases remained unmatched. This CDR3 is CASSDRPGTGPKQPQHF. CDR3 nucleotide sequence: TGTGCCAGCAGTGATCGTCCCGGGACAGGGCCGAAGCAGCCCCAGCATTTT.

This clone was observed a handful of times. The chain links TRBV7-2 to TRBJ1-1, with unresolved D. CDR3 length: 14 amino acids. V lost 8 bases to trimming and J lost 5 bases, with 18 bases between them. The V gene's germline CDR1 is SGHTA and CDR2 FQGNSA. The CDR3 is CASLPGRGWTEAFF. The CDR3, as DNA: TGTGCCAGCCTCCCCGGGCGGGGTTGGACTGAAGCTTTCTTT.

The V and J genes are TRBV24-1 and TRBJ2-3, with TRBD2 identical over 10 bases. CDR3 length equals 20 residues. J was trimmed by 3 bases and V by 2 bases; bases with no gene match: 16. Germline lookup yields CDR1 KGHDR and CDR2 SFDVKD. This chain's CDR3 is CATSDSGPLAGWRGTDTQYF. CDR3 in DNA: TGTGCCACCAGTGATTCCGGACCACTAGCGGGATGGAGAGGGACAGATACGCAGTATTTT.

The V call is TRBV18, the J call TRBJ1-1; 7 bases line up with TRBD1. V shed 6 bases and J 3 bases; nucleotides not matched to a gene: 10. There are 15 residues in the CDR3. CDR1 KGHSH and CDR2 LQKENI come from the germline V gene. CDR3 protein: CASSTEGAEDTEAFF. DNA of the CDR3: TGTGCCAGCTCGACGGAGGGGGCAGAGGACACTGAAGCTTTCTTT.

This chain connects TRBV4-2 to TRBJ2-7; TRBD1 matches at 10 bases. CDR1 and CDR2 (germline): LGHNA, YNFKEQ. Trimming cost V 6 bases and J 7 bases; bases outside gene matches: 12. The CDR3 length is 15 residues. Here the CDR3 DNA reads TGTGCCAGCAGAATGACCGGGACAGGGGCTCGGGAGCAGTACTTC. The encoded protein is CASRMTGTGAREQYF.

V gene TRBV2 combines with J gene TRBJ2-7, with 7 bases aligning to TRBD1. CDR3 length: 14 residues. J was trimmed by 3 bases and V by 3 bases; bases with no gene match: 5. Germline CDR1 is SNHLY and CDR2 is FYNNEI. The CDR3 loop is CASSDPTGHYEQYF. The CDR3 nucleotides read TGTGCCAGCAGTGACCCGACAGGGCACTACGAGCAGTACTTC.

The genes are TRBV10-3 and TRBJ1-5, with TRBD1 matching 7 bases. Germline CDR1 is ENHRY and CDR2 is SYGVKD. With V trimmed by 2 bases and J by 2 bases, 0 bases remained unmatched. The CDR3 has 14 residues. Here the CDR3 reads CAISEGQGNQPQHF. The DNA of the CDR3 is TGTGCCATCAGTGAGGGACAGGGCAATCAGCCCCAGCATTTT.

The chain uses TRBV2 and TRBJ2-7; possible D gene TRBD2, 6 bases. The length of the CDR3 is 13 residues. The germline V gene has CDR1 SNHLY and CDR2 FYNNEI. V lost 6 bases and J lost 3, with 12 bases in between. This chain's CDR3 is CASSAGFYYEQYF. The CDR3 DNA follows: TGTGCCAGCAGCGCGGGATTCTACTACGAGCAGTACTTC.

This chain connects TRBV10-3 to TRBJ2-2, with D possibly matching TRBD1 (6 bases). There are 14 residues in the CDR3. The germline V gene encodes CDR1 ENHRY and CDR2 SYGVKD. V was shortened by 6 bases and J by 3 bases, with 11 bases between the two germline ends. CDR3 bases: TGTGCCATCAGCCTCAAGGGGGACACCGGGGAGCTGTTTTTT. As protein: CAISLKGDTGELFF.

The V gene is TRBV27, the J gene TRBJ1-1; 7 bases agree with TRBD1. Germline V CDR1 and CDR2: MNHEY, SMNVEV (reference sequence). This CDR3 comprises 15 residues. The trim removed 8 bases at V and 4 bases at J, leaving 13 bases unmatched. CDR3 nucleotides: TGTGCCAGCCTAGAGCTGGGACAGCCTATCACTGAAGCTTTCTTT. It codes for CASLELGQPITEAFF.

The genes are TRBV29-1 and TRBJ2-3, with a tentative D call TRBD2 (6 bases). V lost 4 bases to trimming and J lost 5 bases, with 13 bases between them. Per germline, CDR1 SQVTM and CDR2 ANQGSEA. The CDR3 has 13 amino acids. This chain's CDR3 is CSVGKRREDTQYF. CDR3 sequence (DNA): TGCAGCGTTGGAAAGCGGAGGGAAGATACGCAGTATTTT.